Listed here is a single TCR beta chain. The antigen this receptor binds is unknown. Base qualities are missing; no much larger clone stands one base away. The library was made by the immunoSEQ multiplex PCR assay. Adaptive Biotechnologies carried out high-throughput TCR-beta CDR3 sequencing of genomic DNA for most patients. Per the authors' processing: Adaptive's ImmunoSEQ software supplied the TCR sequencing data for 15 to 20 patients, while MiXCR and VDJtools were used to process a few other patients. CDR3 nucleotide sequences shared between donor and recipient were removed because their origin could not be assigned. Alloreactive clones required at least 2-fold expansion over unstimulated cells and minimum CFSE-low frequency of 0.002% (template counts) or 0.001% (read counts). Mappable clones were those detected in sequenced pre-transplant spleen, lymph node, or MLR CFSE-low populations of the donor or recipient. Cumulative frequency of alloreactive clones was calculated as a percentage of all sequences weighted by copy number. The table comes from immuneACCESS by way of TCRdb, which keeps in-frame sequences with V and J called. Part of the clones is missing from these tables; in studies checked, under half for an unresolved V gene and the rest for unknown reasons. That table supplies the V and J calls and clone size; D and trimming were determined from the DNA. In all, the sample holds about 29,000 clones, and around four fifths of those were seen once. 3% to 3.5% of the sample is held by the ten biggest clonotypes.

The CDR3 numbers 15 residues from cysteine through phenylalanine. Only the CDR3 DNA is retained, 45 bases long and in frame from the first base. Trimmed from V: 5 bases; trimmed from J: 1 base; junction bases lacking a gene match: 6. CDR1 and CDR2 are drawn from the germline V gene (reference sequence): LNHNV, YYDKDF. The sample belongs to a study of graft-versus-host responses after intestinal transplantation (dated by TCRdb to the early 2020s). For the wider study: The transplants that recipients got were multivisceral, liver-intestinal, or isolated intestinal. A peak of at least 4% donor T cells among recipient peripheral blood mononuclear cells was the definition used for donor T cell macrochimerism. Every recipient was given anti-thymocyte globulin induction, followed by 2 to 3 years of maintenance tacrolimus and steroids. Rather than being sequenced by the commercial service, samples from a few later patients were sequenced in-house on an Illumina MiSeq and processed with MiXCR. Alloreactive clones were identified by sequencing pre-transplant mixed lymphocyte reaction products and comparing them with unstimulated pre-transplant donor and recipient T cells. After intestinal transplantation, graft-versus-host and host-versus-graft alloreactive T cell clones in the graft, circulation and bone marrow were tracked using bulk TCR-beta CDR3 sequencing. The cohort enrolled about two dozen intestinal transplant recipients including one retransplant, and 3 patients lacking pretransplant specimens were excluded. The paper's findings and limits, for the study overall: The conclusions were limited by the relatively low number and heterogeneity of the intestinal transplant patients. Early after transplant, declines in HvG clones were associated with peak levels of circulating GvH clones. GvH clones were found in recipient bone marrow, and some of the GvH clones appeared earlier in ileal mucosa or blood, which is consistent with an intestinal mucosal origin. In the allografts of patients with donor T cell macrochimerism, GvH to HvG T cell clonal ratios were high.

Dithiothreitol, EDTA incubations and collagenase D digestion were used to isolate intraepithelial and lamina propria lymphocytes from graft specimens. Serial intestinal graft biopsy specimens collected up to 600 days after transplant underwent bulk TCR-beta sequencing. The chain is encoded by TRBV15 joined to TRBJ2-3, with 7 central nucleotides matching TRBD2. Material: ileum tissue, obtained 98 days after intestinal transplantation. The receptor was derived from a human patient who received an intestinal transplant, so some T cells may come from the graft donor. The nucleotides read TGTGCCACCAGCCCGCGGGGGAGCGGCACAGATACGCAGTATTTT. Translated, it reads CATSPRGSGTDTQYF.